The present TCR beta chain was sequenced within a study of CD8 T cells in ankylosing spondylitis. Study findings and constraints: What appeared characteristic of ankylosing spondylitis blood was a TCR beta motif of eight highly homologous variants. Reported data indicate significant enrichment of disease-linked clones within matched ankylosing spondylitis synovial fluid. A subset of motif variants has previously been described in the synovial fluid and blood of reactive arthritis.

CDR3 length: 15 residues. Trimming pared 3 bases from V and 0 bases from J, leaving 12 bases between. In germline, CDR1 is ENHRY, CDR2 SYGVKD. The authors made TCR beta libraries by quantitative 5'-RACE with molecular barcodes. TCRdb re-analysed the 5' RACE reads in MiXCR, keeping a single row per CDR3 protein. The sample records about 52,000 distinct CDR3 sequences, around 7.4% being singletons. This clonotype was observed at least ten times. Its antigen is unidentified. The sequenced material came from blood, either unsorted or a sorted T cell fraction (not recorded which). The sequence came from a female donor with ankylosing spondylitis or in good health (not recorded which). The J gene is TRBJ2-7, the V gene TRBV10-3; D is tentatively TRBD1 or TRBD2 (5 bases each). In DNA form, the CDR3 reads TGTGCCATCAGTGAAGGAGCAGGGAGCTCCTACGAGCAGTACTTC. Translated: CAISEGAGSSYEQYF.